These 25 T cell receptor beta chains were sequenced from one sample in a study of T cell responses to AZD1222 COVID-19 vaccine. TCRdb's copy holds only in-frame clones and misses some; the assay was immunoSEQ multiplex PCR. The sample gives 180,000 or so clones, about 86% of which show up once; 7.7% is in the top ten. The specimen comprised peripheral blood, sampled on day 0 of AZD1222 vaccination. These receptors all stem from an adult in good health.

The chain combines TRBV6-2 or TRBV6-3 with TRBJ2-1; D is ambiguous. This CDR3 spans 16 amino acids. Deletions cut 5 bases from V and 6 bases from J, with 20 bases between. Germline values: CDR1 MNHEY, CDR2 SVGEGT. The CDR3 DNA sequence: TGTGCCAGCAGTACCCGCGGCGGAATTGCCCTCAATGAGCAGTTCTTC. This encodes CASSTRGGIALNEQFF.

The V gene is TRBV19, the J gene TRBJ1-2; D call uncertain. Germline V gene sequence: CDR1 LNHDA, CDR2 SQIVND (reference sequence). CDR3 size: 15 residues. The ends were cut back, 3 bases at V and 5 bases at J, with 16 bases in the middle. CDR3 protein: CASSIVGEFSYGYTF. The CDR3 DNA follows: TGTGCCAGTAGTATCGTTGGAGAATTCTCATATGGCTACACCTTC.

The chain is built from TRBV5-4 and TRBJ2-1; tentatively, D is TRBD1 (6 bases). The length of the CDR3 is 16 residues. The V gene lost 2 bases and the J gene lost 0 bases, with 12 bases spanning the gap. Germline loops: CDR1 SGHNT, CDR2 YYREEE (reference sequence). The CDR3 spells CASSFGGAGSYNEQFF. CDR3 coding DNA: TGTGCCAGCAGCTTTGGGGGCGCGGGCTCCTACAATGAGCAGTTCTTC.

This clone came up once. The chain joins TRBV29-1 to TRBJ2-3, with D possibly being TRBD1 (5 bases). CDR3 length: 14 residues. V was cut by 1 base and J by 4 bases, with 12 bases left in between. Germline lookup yields CDR1 SQVTM and CDR2 ANQGSEA. CDR3 protein: CSVEGERGPDTQYF. CDR3 sequence (DNA): TGCAGCGTTGAAGGGGAAAGGGGCCCAGATACGCAGTATTTT.

On this clone itself: Other DNA variants within this sample encode the same CDR3. This rearrangement joins TRBV5-1 to TRBJ2-7; D might be TRBD1 or TRBD2, each matching 6 bases. The CDR3 is made up of 13 amino acids. The V gene's germline CDR1 is SGHRS and CDR2 YFSETQ. With 6 bases removed from V and 4 bases from J, the gap between germline ends came to 14 bases. The CDR3 DNA follows: TGCGCCAGCACCCAGCCGGGGGCGTACGAGCAGTACTTC. Translated: CASTQPGAYEQYF.

CDR3 sequence (DNA): TGTGCCAGTAGTATGCCCTCAGGGGAAGGCTACACCTTC. As protein: CASSMPSGEGYTF. The chain couples TRBV19 to TRBJ1-2; tentatively, D is TRBD1 (6 bases). The ends were cut back, 3 bases at V and 8 bases at J, with 13 bases in the middle. This CDR3 region has 13 residues. Germline values: CDR1 LNHDA, CDR2 SQIVND (reference sequence).

The chain has TRBV10-3 and TRBJ1-2; 8 nucleotides align to TRBD1. The CDR3 sequence is 14 residues long. The junction had 4 bases not matched to a gene; V was cut back by 6 bases and J by 1 base. The germline V gene encodes CDR1 ENHRY and CDR2 SYGVKD. The chain's CDR3 is CAISADRGNYGYTF. The CDR3 coding sequence is TGTGCCATCAGCGCCGACAGGGGTAACTATGGCTACACCTTC.

The chain has TRBV5-1 and TRBJ2-7; TRBD2 matches at 7 bases. In germline, CDR1 is SGHRS, CDR2 YFSETQ. The V gene end was trimmed by 4 bases and the J gene end by 0 bases; junction bases not matched to a gene: 16. The CDR3 length is 18 residues. DNA of the CDR3: TGCGCCAGCAGCAAATTACCCGGGACTAACGCTATCTCCTACGAGCAGTACTTC. Its translation is CASSKLPGTNAISYEQYF.

The gene calls are TRBV9 and TRBJ1-1; possibly TRBD1 for D (5 bases). V lost 3 bases and J lost 1, with 10 bases in between. Germline values: CDR1 SGDLS, CDR2 YYNGEE. The CDR3 loop spans 14 amino acids. The CDR3 protein is CASSARAGNTEAFF. The CDR3 DNA reads as TGTGCCAGCAGCGCCAGGGCCGGGAACACTGAAGCTTTCTTT.

This clone was seen only once. The V and J genes are TRBV25-1 and TRBJ2-7; D assignment may be TRBD1 or TRBD2 (5 bases each). V lost 10 bases and J 2 bases, leaving 12 bases between the germline ends. CDR1 and CDR2 from the germline V gene are MGHDK and SYGVNS. This CDR3 region has 12 residues. The CDR3 DNA is TGTGCCACCGGGGACGGCCCCTACGAGCAGTACTTC. It is translated as CATGDGPYEQYF.

This rearrangement joins TRBV6-5 to TRBJ2-1; TRBD1 matches at 9 bases. The germline V gene encodes CDR1 MNHEY and CDR2 SVGAGI. The CDR3 consists of 15 residues. With V trimmed by 6 bases and J by 5 bases, 8 bases remained unmatched. CDR3 sequence (DNA): TGTGCCAGCAGGGGGCCGGGACAGGGTGACAATGAGCAGTTCTTC. Amino acids: CASRGPGQGDNEQFF.

The rearrangement uses TRBV6-5 and TRBJ1-6; TRBD1 aligns across 7 bases. This CDR3 has 14 residues. With 6 bases clipped from V and 9 bases from J, the junction kept 8 bases outside the gene matches. Germline CDR1 MNHEY, CDR2 SVGAGI. The CDR3 nucleotides read TGTGCCAGCAGCGGAGACAGGGAAAGTTCACCCCTCCACTTT. This sequence encodes CASSGDRESSPLHF.

This clone was detected only once. J is TRBJ1-5 and V is TRBV7-7, with D perhaps matching TRBD1 (5 bases). Germline loops: CDR1 SSHAT, CDR2 FNYEAQ (reference sequence). Trimming removed 5 bases at V and 6 bases at J, with 11 bases between. This CDR3 contains 13 residues. CDR3 sequence (DNA): TGTGCCAGCAGCCCCAGGGTTGGTCAGCCCCAGCATTTT. Its protein is CASSPRVGQPQHF.

The V call is TRBV10-3, the J call TRBJ1-1; 7 nucleotides agree with TRBD1. V gave up 10 bases and J gave up 0 bases; unmatched junction bases: 14. Germline loops: CDR1 ENHRY, CDR2 SYGVKD. The CDR3 runs to 16 residues. CDR3 loop: CATLPGTATMNTEAFF. Here the CDR3 DNA reads TGTGCCACCCTTCCCGGGACAGCGACGATGAACACTGAAGCTTTCTTT.

This clone was recorded a few times. This sample also contains other DNA sequences that code for the same CDR3. The chain has TRBV7-9 and TRBJ1-2, with D perhaps TRBD1 (5 bases). CDR3 length equals 14 residues. Trimming cost V 1 base and J 2 bases, with 8 bases left between them. CDR1 SEHNR and CDR2 FQNEAQ come from the germline V gene (reference sequence). CDR3 in DNA: TGTGCCAGCAGCTTAGGAGCAGGGAACTATGGCTACACCTTC. The encoded protein is CASSLGAGNYGYTF.

The chain couples TRBV15 to TRBJ1-5; D call uncertain. The CDR3 contains 15 residues. With 8 bases removed from V and 2 bases from J, the gap between germline ends came to 16 bases. CDR1 is LNHNV and CDR2 is YYDKDF in the germline V gene (reference sequence). CDR3 DNA: TGTGCCACCGGGGAGGGCGTTGGTGGCAATCAGCCCCAGCATTTT. This translates into CATGEGVGGNQPQHF. The full variable domain, in which reference TRBV15 and TRBJ1-5 provide the parts outside the CDR3, is DAMVIQNPRYQVTQFGKPVTLSCSQTLNHNVMYWYQQKSSQAPKLLFHYYDKDFNNEADTPDNFQSRRPNTSFCFLDIRSPGLGDTAMYLCATGEGVGGNQPQHFGDGTRLSIL.

The chain uses TRBV6-6 and TRBJ1-2, with TRBD1 as a possible D gene (6 bases). The V end lost 4 bases, the J end lost 6 bases, and 12 bases lay between the germline ends. Per germline, CDR1 MNHNY and CDR2 SVGAGI (reference sequence). This CDR3 has 13 amino acids. The CDR3 DNA sequence: TGTGCCAGCAGTTTGAGCCGGACAGATGGCTACACCTTC. Translating it yields CASSLSRTDGYTF.

The gene calls are TRBV7-8 and TRBJ1-4; the match to TRBD1 covers 8 bases. Germline-derived CDR1 and CDR2 are SGHVS and FQNEAQ. The V gene end was trimmed by 5 bases and the J gene end by 7 bases; junction bases not matched to a gene: 6. The CDR3 is 14 amino acids. As DNA, the CDR3 is TGTGCCAGCAGCCCGGACAGGGCGTCTGAAAAACTGTTTTTT. Protein sequence: CASSPDRASEKLFF.

The chain combines TRBV28 with TRBJ2-1; 7 bases are a match to TRBD2. V shed 2 bases, J shed 9 bases, and the junction held 10 bases outside the gene matches. There are 15 residues in the CDR3. Per the germline V gene, CDR1 is MDHEN and CDR2 is SYDVKM. CDR3 coding DNA: TGTGCCAGCAGTTTACCAGGTAGCGGGCAGGGTGAGCAGTTCTTC. Its protein product is CASSLPGSGQGEQFF. The full variable domain, completed using reference TRBV28 and TRBJ2-1, is DVKVTQSSRYLVKRTGEKVFLECVQDMDHENMFWYRQDPGLGLRLIYFSYDVKMKEKGDIPEGYSVSREKKERFSLILESASTNQTSMYLCASSLPGSGQGEQFFGPGTRLTVL.

As concerns this clone: Different DNA sequences within this sample yield the same CDR3. This chain connects TRBV6-1 to TRBJ1-3; D unresolved. Trimming left V 0 bases short and J 4 bases short, with 4 bases between. Germline assignment: CDR1 MNHNS and CDR2 SASEGT. This CDR3 spans 13 amino acids. The CDR3 nucleotides are TGTGCCAGCAGTGAAGCGCGAGGAAACACCATATATTTT. This encodes CASSEARGNTIYF.

The chain combines TRBV21-1 with TRBJ1-1; whether TRBD1, the table's D call, matches the DNA was not checked. TRBV21-1 has pseudogene status. The CDR3 totals 14 residues. CDR3 sequence (DNA): TGTGCCAGCAACCTGACAGCCCAGGGCACTGAAGCTTTCTTT. Translating it yields CASNLTAQGTEAFF.

Comment on this clone: This specimen includes other DNA sequences encoding the same CDR3. J is TRBJ1-5 and V is TRBV29-1; D unresolved. Germline CDR1 SQVTM, CDR2 ANQGSEA. This CDR3 is built from 12 residues. V was shortened by 4 bases and J by 0 bases, with 4 bases between the two germline ends. The CDR3 coding sequence is TGCAGCGTTGGAGGTAGCAATCAGCCCCAGCATTTT. As protein: CSVGGSNQPQHF. Supplemented by reference TRBV29-1 and TRBJ1-5, the full variable domain reads SAVISQKPSRDICQRGTSLTIQCQVDSQVTMMFWYRQQPGQSLTLIATANQGSEATYESGFVIDKFPISRPNLTFSTLTVSNMSPEDSSIYLCSVGGSNQPQHFGDGTRLSIL.

V gene TRBV9 combines with J gene TRBJ2-3, with 7 nucleotides matching TRBD2. The CDR3 consists of 14 residues. J gave up 2 bases and V 3 bases, and 3 bases lay outside the gene matches. In germline, CDR1 is SGDLS, CDR2 YYNGEE. CDR3 sequence reads: CASSARGDTDTQYF. CDR3 coding DNA: TGTGCCAGCAGCGCCCGGGGGGACACAGATACGCAGTATTTT.

V gene TRBV7-8 combines with J gene TRBJ1-1; the match to TRBD1 covers 7 bases. J lost 1 base, V lost 5 bases, and 7 bases had no gene match. The CDR3 covers 15 residues. Per germline, CDR1 SGHVS and CDR2 FQNEAQ. CDR3 amino acids: CASSPKRDRNTEAFF. The CDR3 DNA follows: TGTGCCAGCAGCCCGAAGAGGGACAGGAACACTGAAGCTTTCTTT. Combining the CDR3 with reference TRBV7-8 and TRBJ1-1 gives the whole variable domain GAGVSQSPRYKVAKRGQDVALRCDPISGHVSLFWYQQALGQGPEFLTYFQNEAQLDKSGLPSDRFFAERPEGSVSTLKIQRTQQEDSAVYLCASSPKRDRNTEAFFGQGTRLTVV.

V usage is TRBV21-1 and J usage is TRBJ1-1. TRBV21-1 constitutes a pseudogene. This CDR3 is built from 14 residues. This CDR3 is CASSSPRDAPSAFF. The CDR3 DNA follows: TGTGCCAGCAGCTCCCCCCGGGACGCACCTTCGGCTTTCTTT.